The 19 T cell receptor beta chains below were found in one sample sequenced in a study of blood T cell repertoires in COVID-19. TCRdb's table, derived via immunoSEQ multiplex PCR, lists solely in-frame clones and lacks some. The repertoire holds around 310,000 clones, with 75% to 95% as singletons. The specimen was peripheral blood. Receptors originate from a woman under 40 with COVID-19, enrolled during active disease.

CDR3: CASSWRRGNSPLHF. CDR3 nucleotide sequence: TGTGCCAGCAGTTGGAGAAGGGGGAATTCACCCCTCCACTTT. The V call is TRBV5-6, the J call TRBJ1-6, with D maybe TRBD1 (6 bases). V lost 5 bases to trimming and J lost 7 bases, with 13 bases between them. The CDR3 is 14 amino acids. Germline values: CDR1 SGHDT, CDR2 YYEEEE.

This rearrangement joins TRBV4-1 to TRBJ1-2, with 8 bases fitting TRBD1. After removal of 5 bases from V and 5 bases from J, the junction contained 7 bases not matched to a gene. The germline V gene has CDR1 MGHRA and CDR2 YSYEKL. This CDR3 has 14 amino acids. The CDR3 DNA is TGCGCCAGCAGCACAGGGGGACCTACTTATGGCTACACCTTC. This gives the protein CASSTGGPTYGYTF.

This chain links TRBV9 with TRBJ2-7; D gene unclear. The CDR3 loop spans 15 amino acids. CDR1 is SGDLS and CDR2 is YYNGEE in the germline V gene. V lost 0 bases and J lost 0, with 10 bases in between. CDR3 bases: TGTGCCAGCAGCGTAGGTAGTGTAAACTCCTACGAGCAGTACTTC. It encodes CASSVGSVNSYEQYF.

The genes are TRBV6-2 or TRBV6-3 and TRBJ2-7, with 8 bases lining up with TRBD2. V trimming: 6 bases; J trimming: 1 base; junction bases outside the gene matches: 14. Looked up from germline, CDR1 is MNHEY and CDR2 is SVGEGT. CDR3 length equals 17 residues. The CDR3 DNA reads TGTGCCAGCAGCCGTTACGGTGGGGCGGGAGGTTCCTACGAGCAGTACTTC. Its translation is CASSRYGGAGGSYEQYF.

The CDR3 DNA reads as TGTGCCAGCAGTTCATACAGGGGACGTAATGAAAAACTGTTTTTT. It encodes CASSSYRGRNEKLFF. V is TRBV28 and J is TRBJ1-4, with 7 positions matching TRBD1. V gave up 4 bases and J gave up 4 bases; unmatched junction bases: 6. Germline V gene lookup returns CDR1 MDHEN and CDR2 SYDVKM. This CDR3 is built from 15 residues.

V is TRBV11-2 and J is TRBJ2-3, with TRBD1 matching over 7 bases. The CDR3 is 14 amino acids. J lost 4 bases, V lost 5 bases, and 6 bases had no gene match. Germline V gene lookup returns CDR1 SGHAT and CDR2 FQNNGV. The CDR3 protein is CASSLPQGSDTQYF. Written as DNA, the CDR3 is TGTGCCAGCAGCCTCCCACAGGGGTCAGATACGCAGTATTTT. Based on the CDR3 plus reference TRBV11-2 and TRBJ2-3, the full variable domain is EAGVAQSPRYKIIEKRQSVAFWCNPISGHATLYWYQQILGQGPKLLIQFQNNGVVDDSQLPKDRFSAERLKGVDSTLKIQPAKLEDSAVYLCASSLPQGSDTQYFGPGTRLTVL.

This chain links TRBV2 with TRBJ1-5; tentatively, D is TRBD1 (5 bases). V was pared by 8 bases and J by 5 bases, with 16 bases between. Looked up from germline, CDR1 is SNHLY and CDR2 is FYNNEI. The CDR3 extends over 14 amino acids. CDR3 sequence: CASWGGRWDQPQHF. The DNA of the CDR3 is TGTGCCAGCTGGGGGGGGAGGTGGGATCAGCCCCAGCATTTT.

The rearrangement links TRBV9 to TRBJ2-2, with D perhaps TRBD2 (5 bases). Germline values: CDR1 SGDLS, CDR2 YYNGEE. With 0 bases removed from V and 4 bases from J, the gap between germline ends came to 19 bases. The CDR3 spans 18 residues. CDR3 loop: CASSVAASGRRGTGELFF. CDR3 DNA: TGTGCCAGCAGCGTAGCGGCGAGTGGACGCCGGGGCACCGGGGAGCTGTTTTTT.

This clone showed up just a few times. V is TRBV5-5 and J is TRBJ2-5; 7 bases align to TRBD1. V was clipped by 7 bases and J by 5 bases; unmatched bases: 5. The CDR3 length is 12 residues. From germline, CDR1 is SGHKS and CDR2 YYEKEE (reference sequence). CDR3 protein: CASWDSPETQYF. In DNA, the CDR3 is TGTGCCAGCTGGGACAGTCCGGAGACCCAGTACTTC.

This rearrangement joins TRBV4-1 to TRBJ2-5; 9 bases align to TRBD2. This CDR3 is 16 amino acids long. Germline V gene data show CDR1 as MGHRA and CDR2 as YSYEKL. The V gene end was trimmed by 5 bases and the J gene end by 0 bases; junction bases not matched to a gene: 7. DNA of the CDR3: TGCGCCAGCAGCATACCCGGACTAGCGTACCAAGAGACCCAGTACTTC. It is translated as CASSIPGLAYQETQYF.

The chain recombines TRBV5-4 with TRBJ2-3; 8 positions match TRBD2. Per the germline V gene, CDR1 is SGHNT and CDR2 is YYREEE (reference sequence). V shed 1 base, J shed 2 bases, and the junction held 3 bases outside the gene matches. The CDR3 is made up of 15 amino acids. CDR3 nucleotide sequence: TGTGCCAGCAGCTTGACTAGCGGACCCACAGATACGCAGTATTTT. It codes for CASSLTSGPTDTQYF.

This clone was seen once. The chain links TRBV28 to TRBJ2-1; tentative D call: TRBD1 (5 bases). The CDR3 totals 17 residues. With 5 bases removed from V and 12 bases from J, the gap between germline ends came to 29 bases. CDR1 and CDR2 from the germline V gene are MDHEN and SYDVKM. The CDR3 DNA sequence: TGTGCCAGCAGTCCCCCGAGTATGGGGCCTACTACACTCAGGCAGTTCTTC. It codes for CASSPPSMGPTTLRQFF.

The rearrangement links TRBV12-3 or TRBV12-4 to TRBJ1-2; D is unclear. Trimming stripped 2 bases from V and 4 bases from J, with 8 bases between. The CDR3 consists of 13 residues. CDR3 bases: TGTGCCAGCAGTTTACACTCACTCTATGGCTACACCTTC. Encoded protein: CASSLHSLYGYTF.

The sample holds one count of this clone. The chain couples TRBV5-5 to TRBJ2-7, with 8 bases matching TRBD1. Germline V gene lookup returns CDR1 SGHKS and CDR2 YYEKEE (reference sequence). V was clipped by 4 bases and J by 3 bases; unmatched bases: 9. This CDR3 region has 15 residues. CDR3 nucleotides: TGTGCCAGCAGCCTAGACAGGGGTATCGGCTACGAGCAGTACTTC. Residues: CASSLDRGIGYEQYF.

The J gene is TRBJ2-7, the V gene TRBV6-5, with TRBD1 matching 9 bases. Germline-derived CDR1 and CDR2 are MNHEY and SVGAGI. The CDR3 has 14 residues. J lost 5 bases, V lost 5 bases, and 7 bases had no gene match. The CDR3 loop reads CASSLDRGRHEQYF. CDR3 sequence (DNA): TGTGCCAGCAGTCTTGACAGGGGGAGGCACGAGCAGTACTTC.

The chain couples TRBV6-1 to TRBJ2-1, with D perhaps TRBD2 (6 bases). Germline lookup yields CDR1 MNHNS and CDR2 SASEGT. The CDR3 has 14 residues. Trimming cost V 2 bases and J 4 bases, with 9 bases left between them. The DNA for the CDR3 is TGTGCCAGCAGTGAACGGGGAGGTTACAATGAGCAGTTCTTC. Amino acids: CASSERGGYNEQFF.

The J gene is TRBJ2-5, the V gene TRBV6-5; TRBD2 matches 9 bases. The trim removed 5 bases at V and 5 bases at J, leaving 9 bases unmatched. CDR1 MNHEY and CDR2 SVGAGI come from the germline V gene. This CDR3 spans 15 amino acids. The CDR3 sequence is CASSRQLAGGETQYF. In DNA form, the CDR3 reads TGTGCCAGCAGTCGACAACTAGCGGGTGGGGAGACCCAGTACTTC.

V gene TRBV3-1 (or the pseudogene TRBV3-2) combines with J gene TRBJ2-4; 12 bases match TRBD2. J gave up 0 bases and V 3 bases, and 3 bases lay outside the gene matches. The CDR3 is made up of 17 amino acids. CDR1 is LGHDT, CDR2 YNNKEL, per germline (reference sequence). This CDR3 reads CASSQKGLAGAKNIQYF. The CDR3 DNA reads TGTGCCAGCAGCCAGAAGGGACTAGCGGGAGCCAAAAACATTCAGTACTTC.

This rearrangement joins TRBV7-9 to TRBJ2-2; TRBD2 matches 12 bases. Germline CDR1 is SEHNR and CDR2 is FQNEAQ (reference sequence). With 5 bases clipped from V and 1 base from J, the junction kept 8 bases outside the gene matches. The CDR3 is made up of 18 amino acids. CDR3: CASSNRVLAGGNTGELFF. The CDR3 nucleotides are TGTGCCAGCAGCAATAGAGTACTAGCGGGAGGGAACACCGGGGAGCTGTTTTTT.